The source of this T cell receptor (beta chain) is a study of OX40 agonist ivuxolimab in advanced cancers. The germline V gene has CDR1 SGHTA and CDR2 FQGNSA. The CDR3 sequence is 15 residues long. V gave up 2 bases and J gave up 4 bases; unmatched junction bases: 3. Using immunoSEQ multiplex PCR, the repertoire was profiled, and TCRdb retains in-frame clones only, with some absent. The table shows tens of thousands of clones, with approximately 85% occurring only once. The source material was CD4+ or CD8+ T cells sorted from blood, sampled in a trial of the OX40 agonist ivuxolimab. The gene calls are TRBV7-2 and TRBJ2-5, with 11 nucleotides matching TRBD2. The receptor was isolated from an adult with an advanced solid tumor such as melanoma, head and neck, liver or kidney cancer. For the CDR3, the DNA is TGTGCCAGCAGCTTACTAGCGGGGGGTCTAGAGACCCAGTACTTC. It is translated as CASSLLAGGLETQYF.